Below are 6 T cell receptor beta chains sequenced from a single sample in a study of shared clonotypes between healthy human individuals. The repertoire was sequenced with immunoSEQ multiplex PCR; TCRdb's copy has only in-frame clones and lacks some. Of about a million clones listed, under 80% were seen once; the top ten hold 1.5%. Sequencing was done on a sample of memory CD4+ T cells sorted from blood. Subset of the sample: CD45RA-negative fraction. Receptors were obtained from a man between 18 and 29 years old in good health.

The J gene is TRBJ2-1, the V gene TRBV5-1; D gene uncertain. The CDR3 is 14 residues long. Germline loops: CDR1 SGHRS, CDR2 YFSETQ. Trimming shortened V by 0 bases and J by 7 bases, and 11 bases separated the two germline ends. Here the CDR3 DNA reads TGCGCCAGCAGCTTGGTGGTGGGTGGGAATGAGCAGTTCTTC. Translating gives CASSLVVGGNEQFF. The full variable domain, with the rest looked up from reference TRBV5-1 and TRBJ2-1, is KAGVTQTPRYLIKTRGQQVTLSCSPISGHRSVSWYQQTPGQGLQFLFEYFSETQRNKGNFPGRFSGRQFSNSRSEMNVSTLELGDSALYLCASSLVVGGNEQFFGPGTRLTVL.

The chain is built from TRBV9 and TRBJ2-5; D is possibly TRBD2 (6 bases). Trimming took off 5 bases at V and 4 bases at J, with 12 bases between the two ends. The CDR3 has 13 residues. Germline values: CDR1 SGDLS, CDR2 YYNGEE. The CDR3 is CASSRTGRETQYF. CDR3 coding DNA: TGTGCCAGCAGTCGTACCGGGAGAGAGACCCAGTACTTC.

This chain connects TRBV5-4 to TRBJ1-2; D might be TRBD1 (5 bases). Trimming stripped 4 bases from V and 4 bases from J, with 14 bases between. CDR1 SGHNT and CDR2 YYREEE come from the germline V gene (reference sequence). The CDR3 is 14 amino acids. The CDR3 DNA follows: TGTGCCAGCAGCCGAGGCGGGCAGGGCTATGGCTACACCTTC. It translates to CASSRGGQGYGYTF. Full variable domain (outside the CDR3, taken from reference TRBV5-4 and TRBJ1-2): ETGVTQSPTHLIKTRGQQVTLRCSSQSGHNTVSWYQQALGQGPQFIFQYYREEENGRGNFPPRFSGLQFPNYSSELNVNALELDDSALYLCASSRGGQGYGYTFGSGTRLTVV.

The chain uses TRBV7-2 and TRBJ1-2, with TRBD1 matching 7 bases. This CDR3 region has 15 residues. Germline CDR1 is SGHTA and CDR2 is FQGNSA. Losses at the gene ends were 3 bases for V and 1 base for J; bases not matched to a gene: 5. The CDR3 sequence: CASSLKGGLNYGYTF. In nucleotides, the CDR3 is TGTGCCAGCAGCTTGAAAGGGGGCCTTAACTATGGCTACACCTTC.

The J gene is TRBJ2-1, the V gene TRBV6-1, with 9 bases fitting TRBD2. The length of the CDR3 is 15 residues. Germline assignment: CDR1 MNHNS and CDR2 SASEGT. The V gene end was trimmed by 6 bases and the J gene end by 9 bases; junction bases not matched to a gene: 12. The DNA of the CDR3 is TGTGCCAGCAGCTCAGCGGGGGGCACGTTTGTTGAGCAGTTCTTC. Residues: CASSSAGGTFVEQFF.

The chain uses TRBV10-2 and TRBJ1-5; D possibly corresponds to TRBD1 (5 bases). V was clipped by 4 bases and J by 7 bases, with 8 bases between them. Germline CDR1 WSHSY, CDR2 SAAADI. The CDR3 contains 12 residues. CDR3 residues: CASSVGRQPQHF. CDR3 coding DNA: TGCGCCAGCAGTGTGGGGCGCCAGCCCCAGCATTTT.